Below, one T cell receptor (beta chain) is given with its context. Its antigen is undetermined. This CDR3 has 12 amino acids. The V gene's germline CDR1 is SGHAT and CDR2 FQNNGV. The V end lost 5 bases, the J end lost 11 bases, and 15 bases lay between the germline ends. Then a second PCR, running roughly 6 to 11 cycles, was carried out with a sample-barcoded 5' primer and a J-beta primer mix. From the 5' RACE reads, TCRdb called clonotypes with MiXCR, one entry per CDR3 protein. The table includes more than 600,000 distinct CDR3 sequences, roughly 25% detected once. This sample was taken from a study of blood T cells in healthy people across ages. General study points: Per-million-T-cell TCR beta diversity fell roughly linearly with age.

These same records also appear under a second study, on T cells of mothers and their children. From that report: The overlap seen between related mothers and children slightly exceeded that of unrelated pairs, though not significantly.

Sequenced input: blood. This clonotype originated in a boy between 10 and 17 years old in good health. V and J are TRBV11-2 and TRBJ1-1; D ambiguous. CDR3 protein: CASSGMAERAFF. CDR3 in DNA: TGTGCCAGCAGCGGAATGGCGGAGCGGGCTTTCTTT.